The present entry profiles one TCR beta chain with its context. The target antigen is unknown. A multiplex PCR was run with 60 Vbeta primers and 13 Jbeta primers. Assay: immunoSEQ multiplex PCR; the TCRdb copy retains only in-frame clones and omits some. The sample lists 150,000 or so clones, approximately 81% occurring once. The sample originates from a study of cytomegalovirus exposure and HLA in healthy donors. Trimming removed 2 bases at V and 7 bases at J, with 5 bases between. The V gene's germline CDR1 is MGHDK and CDR2 SYGVNS. The CDR3 consists of 12 residues. The study's findings and limits: As a later analysis showed, a missense DCLRE1C variant was linked to trimming of TCR beta V- and J-genes.

This clonotype was obtained from a young woman in good health and CMV-seronegative. The sequencing sample was made of PBMCs. The J gene is TRBJ1-4, the V gene TRBV25-1, with D unresolved. This CDR3 reads CASSEVSEKLFF. In nucleotides, the CDR3 is TGTGCCAGCAGTGAAGTATCTGAAAAACTGTTTTTT.